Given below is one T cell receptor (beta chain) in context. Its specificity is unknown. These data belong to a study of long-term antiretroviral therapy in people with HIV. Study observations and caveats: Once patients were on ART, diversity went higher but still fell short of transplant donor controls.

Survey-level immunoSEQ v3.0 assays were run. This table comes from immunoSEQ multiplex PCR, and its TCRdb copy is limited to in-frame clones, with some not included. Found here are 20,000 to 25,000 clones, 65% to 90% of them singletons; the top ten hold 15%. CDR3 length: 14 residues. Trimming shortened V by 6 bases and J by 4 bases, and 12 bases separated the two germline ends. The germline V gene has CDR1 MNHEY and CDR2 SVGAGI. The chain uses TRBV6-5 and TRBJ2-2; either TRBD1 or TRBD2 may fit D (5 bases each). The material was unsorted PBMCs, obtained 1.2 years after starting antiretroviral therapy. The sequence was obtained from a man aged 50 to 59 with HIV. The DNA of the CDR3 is TGTGCCAGCAGCTACGGGACGGTCACCGGGGAGCTGTTTTTT. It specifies CASSYGTVTGELFF.